The present TCR beta chain was sequenced within a study of molecular identifiers for immune sequencing clone quantification (dated by TCRdb to the late 2010s). Turning to the overall study: In a replicate experiment, RNA from about 19,000 or 110,000 naive CD8 T cells was split into five aliquots, four of which were sequenced. This methods study used CD8 T cells to benchmark TCR RNA copy counting and molecular-identifier clustering-based TCR repertoire sequencing (MIDCIRS).

As to this clonotype: The antigen it recognizes is unknown. Base qualities are not at hand, and no much larger clone is one base apart.

Ends trimmed: V by 6 bases, J by 5 bases; bases unmatched to a gene: 12. From cysteine to phenylalanine, the CDR3 is 15 amino acids long. Left in the record is the CDR3 DNA by itself, 45 bases read in frame from the first base. CDR1 LNHDA and CDR2 SQIVND were looked up in the germline V gene (reference sequence). The full study reports these points: Identical TCR molecules sharing a barcode could cause highly expanded clone sizes to be underestimated. In CMV-specific effector cells, clones with more than 20 RNA copies contained over 97% of molecules, whereas in naive cells such clones contained under 1% of molecules. Spiked-in Jurkat TCR RNA (10 copies' worth), which is not part of the donor repertoire, was contained in the naive libraries. About 2.9 recovered TCR RNA copies per cell were obtained by modeling, versus approximately 9 by digital PCR, implying a capture efficiency of 30% to 35%. Spiked-in Jurkat TCR RNA equivalent to a single cell was reported to be detectable even among approximately 1.1 million naive CD8 T cells. When barcode sub-clustering was not used, chimeric consensus sequences inflated TCR diversity, with chimeras reaching as high as 47%.

Libraries of naive CD8 T cells were built from around 20,000 to 1,000,000 sorted cells, with 10%, 30% or 50% of the purified RNA used. Naive CD8 T cells were FACS-sorted as CD8+CD4-CCR7+CD45RA+ on a BD FACSAria II into RLT Plus buffer. To test detection sensitivity, Jurkat RNA equal to fewer than 13 TCR copies was added to samples of roughly 18,000-1,100,000 naive CD8 T cells. Enrichment of CD8 T cells was performed with RosetteSep CD8+ T Cell Enrichment Cocktail and Ficoll-Paque, after which ACK red cell lysis was carried out. The receptor library was made with PCR. These reads were obtained on an Illumina HiSeq 4000. Preparation of bulk TCR libraries followed a previously described approach, with the TCR primers listed in Table S5. The Qiagen AllPrep DNA/RNA kit was used to purify total RNA. Before analysis, reads from multiple sequencing runs of one library were combined. On the authors' methods: Reads were retained only if an exact TCR constant sequence was present, and the retained reads were trimmed to 150 nt and grouped according to their 12-nt molecular barcodes. Within each barcode group, reads were sub-clustered at a 15% Levenshtein threshold, and quality-weighted consensus sequences were built per RNA molecule. Non-functional sequences were excluded, and lower-count sequences lying one edit away from another sequence were also excluded. Barcode sub-clusters with fewer than 20% of the maximum read count were removed, based on fitting two negative binomial distributions. The public reads were reprocessed in TCRdb via fastp at Q25 and MiXCR, keeping in-frame beta chains. Each entry merges the rows of one CDR3 protein and shows their most common DNA and genes. For this entry, the V and J calls and clone size follow TCRdb and not the study's own pipeline. Within this sample are 460,000 or so distinct CDR3 sequences, with around 21% of them counted one time only. In total, the top ten clones hold 0.84% of the sample.

This sequence originates from a human donor in good health. Some libraries in this study had Jurkat cell RNA spiked in. The specimen sequenced was naive CD8+ T cells from blood, with Jurkat cell RNA spiked in. The meaning of the sample's cell subset or site label: FACS-sorted CD8+CD4-CCR7+CD45RA+ naive T cells. Recombination linked TRBV19 to TRBJ2-7, and TRBD1 aligns with 8 junction nucleotides. The DNA sequence is TGTGCCAGTAGCATCGGACAGGGAGATTCCCACGAGCAGTACTTC. Translated, this gives CASSIGQGDSHEQYF. The full variable domain, completed from the reference TRBV19 and TRBJ2-7 proteins outside the CDR3, reads DGGITQSPKYLFRKEGQNVTLSCEQNLNHDAMYWYRQDPGQGLRLIYYSQIVNDFQKGDIAEGYSVSREKKESFPLTVTSAQKNPTAFYLCASSIGQGDSHEQYFGPGTRLTVT.